The 10 T cell receptor beta chains listed next were all sequenced from one sample in a study of control samples from healthy donors and cancer patients. Profiling relied on immunoSEQ multiplex PCR, and the TCRdb table lists in-frame clones only, not all of them. The sample lists under 85,000 clones, approximately 93% occurring once. The sample taken for sequencing was PBMCs. These receptors all stem from a woman in her thirties or forties with lung cancer.

Of note for this clone: The junction shows a germline mismatch at one end, possibly a read error. The rearrangement uses TRBV7-7 and TRBJ2-7, with D tentatively TRBD1 or TRBD2 (5 bases each). This CDR3 comprises 15 residues. The germline V gene encodes CDR1 SSHAT and CDR2 FNYEAQ (reference sequence). Here the CDR3 reads CASSLGEGTSYEQYF. CDR3 coding DNA: TGTGCTAGCAGCTTAGGTGAGGGGACCTCCTACGAGCAGTACTTC.

In nucleotides, the CDR3 is TGTGCCAGCAGCGTAGGGCGAGGGGGGCTTGAGCAGTACTTC. Residues: CASSVGRGGLEQYF. V gene TRBV9 combines with J gene TRBJ2-7; D possibly matches TRBD1 or TRBD2 (6 bases each). Trimming removed 0 bases from V and 7 bases from J, with 14 bases in between. The CDR3 runs to 14 residues. Per the germline V gene, CDR1 is SGDLS and CDR2 is YYNGEE. Supplemented by reference TRBV9 and TRBJ2-7, the full variable domain reads DSGVTQTPKHLITATGQRVTLRCSPRSGDLSVYWYQQSLDQGLQFLIQYYNGEERAKGNILERFSAQQFPDLHSELNLSSLELGDSALYFCASSVGRGGLEQYFGPGTRLTVT.

Details on this clone: The same CDR3 is also encoded by other DNA sequences in this sample. The gene calls are TRBV28 and TRBJ2-5; 7 bases align to TRBD1. CDR3 length: 14 amino acids. CDR1 is MDHEN, CDR2 SYDVKM, per germline. With V trimmed by 5 bases and J by 4 bases, 7 bases remained unmatched. CDR3 sequence (DNA): TGTGCCAGCAGTAGGGGGCTTAGGGGAGAGACCCAGTACTTC. Translation gives CASSRGLRGETQYF.

The J gene is TRBJ1-6, the V gene TRBV5-4, with TRBD1 identical over 7 bases. Germline lookup yields CDR1 SGHNT and CDR2 YYREEE (reference sequence). Trimming cost V 2 bases and J 0 bases; bases outside gene matches: 2. The CDR3 is 16 amino acids. The CDR3 nucleotides read TGTGCCAGCAGCTTCAGGGGGATCTCCTATAATTCACCCCTCCACTTT. It codes for CASSFRGISYNSPLHF.

This chain uses TRBV4-1 with TRBJ2-1; D assignment may be TRBD1 or TRBD2 (5 bases each). This CDR3 is 18 amino acids long. Germline CDR1 reads MGHRA; CDR2 reads YSYEKL. Between the trimmed V and J ends, which lost 0 bases and 4 bases, there was a span of 19 bases. CDR3 residues: CASSQDDTVTGPYNEQFF. The CDR3 coding sequence is TGCGCCAGCAGCCAAGATGATACGGTAACGGGGCCATACAATGAGCAGTTCTTC.

CDR3 in DNA: TGTGCCAGCAGTGTCCAGGTTGTGGGTAATTCACCCCTCCACTTT. As protein: CASSVQVVGNSPLHF. The chain has TRBV2 and TRBJ1-6, with D hard to call. The ends were cut back, 4 bases at V and 6 bases at J, with 13 bases in the middle. CDR3 length: 15 residues. In germline, CDR1 is SNHLY, CDR2 FYNNEI.

This clone has only one observation. The J gene is TRBJ1-5, the V gene TRBV24-1, with D uncertain. The V gene's germline CDR1 is KGHDR and CDR2 SFDVKD. V lost 7 bases to trimming and J lost 6 bases, with 9 bases between them. The CDR3 has 12 amino acids. Here the CDR3 reads CATSKGPQPQHF. As DNA, the CDR3 is TGTGCCACCAGCAAGGGCCCTCAGCCCCAGCATTTT.

This clone was counted once. This chain uses TRBV6-6 with TRBJ1-2; D call uncertain. CDR3 length: 13 amino acids. CDR1 and CDR2 (germline): MNHNY, SVGAGI (reference sequence). Trimming pared 11 bases from V and 5 bases from J, leaving 18 bases between. CDR3 region: CAEASDAGYGYTF. CDR3 in DNA: TGTGCCGAAGCGTCGGACGCGGGATATGGCTACACCTTC.

This sequence joins TRBV27 and TRBJ2-1, with D perhaps TRBD2 (5 bases). CDR1 is MNHEY, CDR2 SMNVEV, per germline (reference sequence). Deletions cut 5 bases from V and 7 bases from J, with 21 bases between. CDR3 size: 16 residues. CDR3 residues: CASSARDFKFGNEQFF. The CDR3 DNA sequence: TGTGCCAGCAGTGCCCGGGATTTCAAATTCGGGAATGAGCAGTTCTTC.

J is TRBJ2-2 and V is TRBV3-1 (or the pseudogene TRBV3-2), with TRBD2 as a possible D gene (7 bases). The V end was cut by 1 base, the J end by 2 bases, with 11 bases between. This CDR3 region has 16 residues. The V gene's germline CDR1 is LGHDT and CDR2 YNNKEL (reference sequence). CDR3 sequence: CASSQGRGHNTGELFF. The CDR3 DNA follows: TGTGCCAGCAGCCAAGGGCGGGGGCATAACACCGGGGAGCTGTTTTTT.